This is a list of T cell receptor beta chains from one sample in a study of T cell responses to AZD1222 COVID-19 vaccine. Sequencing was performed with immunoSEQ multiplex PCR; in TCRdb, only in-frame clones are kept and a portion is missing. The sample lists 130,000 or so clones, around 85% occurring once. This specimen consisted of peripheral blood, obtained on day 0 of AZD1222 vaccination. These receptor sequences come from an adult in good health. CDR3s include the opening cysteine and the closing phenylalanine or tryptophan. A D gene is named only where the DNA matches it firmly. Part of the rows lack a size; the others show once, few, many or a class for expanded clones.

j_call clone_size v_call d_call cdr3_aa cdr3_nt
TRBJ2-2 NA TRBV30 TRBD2 CAWSARAGEHTGELFF TGTGCCTGGAGTGCACGGGCGGGGGAGCATACCGGGGAGCTGTTTTTT
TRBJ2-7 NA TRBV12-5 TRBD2 CASGLRTSGYSYEQYF TGTGCTAGTGGTCTCCGAACTAGCGGCTACTCCTACGAGCAGTACTTC
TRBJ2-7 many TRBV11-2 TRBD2 CASKSSGSSYEQYF TGTGCCAGCAAGTCGAGCGGGAGCTCCTACGAGCAGTACTTC
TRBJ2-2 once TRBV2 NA CASSARTGNTGELFF TGTGCCAGCAGTGCCAGGACGGGTAACACCGGGGAGCTGTTTTTT
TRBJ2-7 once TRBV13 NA CASSLTGFGLGKEQYF TGTGCCAGCAGCTTAACGGGGTTTGGTTTAGGAAAAGAGCAGTACTTC
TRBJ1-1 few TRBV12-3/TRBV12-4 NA CASSFGVTEAFF TGTGCCAGCAGTTTCGGGGTCACTGAAGCTTTCTTT
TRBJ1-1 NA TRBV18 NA CASSPDALWMNTEAFF TGTGCCAGCTCACCTGACGCACTTTGGATGAACACTGAAGCTTTCTTT
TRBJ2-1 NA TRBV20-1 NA CSASFNEQFF TGCAGTGCTAGTTTCAATGAGCAGTTCTTC
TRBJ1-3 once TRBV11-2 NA CASSLARAGNTIYF TGTGCCAGCAGCTTAGCCAGAGCTGGAAACACCATATATTTT
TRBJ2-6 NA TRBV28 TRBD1 CASNRGRNAGANVLTF TGTGCCAGCAACAGGGGCCGGAATGCTGGGGCCAACGTCCTGACTTTC
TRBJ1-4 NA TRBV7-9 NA CASSLAGGKLFF TGTGCCAGCAGCTTAGCGGGGGGAAAACTGTTTTTT
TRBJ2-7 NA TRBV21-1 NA CASSKAQGLSEQYF TGTGCCAGCAGCAAAGCACAGGGATTGAGCGAGCAGTACTTC
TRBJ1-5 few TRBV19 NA CASSLRQWTSVEPQHF TGTGCCAGTAGTCTAAGACAGTGGACCTCGGTTGAGCCCCAGCATTTT
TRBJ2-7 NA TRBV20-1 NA CSAPLSYEQYF TGCAGTGCTCCCTTGTCCTACGAGCAGTACTTC
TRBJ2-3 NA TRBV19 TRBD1 CASSGQGWTDTQYF TGTGCCAGTAGTGGACAGGGTTGGACAGATACGCAGTATTTT
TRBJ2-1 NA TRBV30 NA CACPGSGNYNEQFF TGTGCCTGCCCGGGTAGCGGTAATTACAATGAGCAGTTCTTC
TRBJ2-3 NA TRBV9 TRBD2 CASSPTSGSVTDTQYF TGTGCCAGCAGCCCTACTAGCGGGAGCGTCACAGATACGCAGTATTTT
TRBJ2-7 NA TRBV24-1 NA CATPKGGSERYEQYF TGTGCCACCCCTAAGGGTGGTAGCGAAAGGTACGAGCAGTACTTC
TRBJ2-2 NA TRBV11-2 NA CASSLFLGGNTGELFF TGTGCCAGCAGCCTCTTCTTAGGGGGGAACACCGGGGAGCTGTTTTTT
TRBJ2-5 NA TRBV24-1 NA CATSAGTAGQETQYF TGTGCCACCAGTGCCGGGACTGCGGGGCAAGAGACCCAGTACTTC
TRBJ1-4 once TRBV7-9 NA CASSSDLGGNEKLFF TGTGCCAGCAGCTCCGACCTCGGCGGGAATGAAAAACTGTTTTTT
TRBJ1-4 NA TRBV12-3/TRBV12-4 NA CASSFFEKLFF TGTGCCAGCAGTTTTTTTGAAAAACTGTTTTTT
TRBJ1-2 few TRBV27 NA CASSYLSNQGKGYGYTF TGTGCCAGCAGCTATCTATCAAATCAGGGGAAGGGCTATGGCTACACCTTC
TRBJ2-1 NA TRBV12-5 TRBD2 CASGLVSSGSLVNEQFF TGTGCTAGTGGTTTGGTCTCTAGCGGGAGCCTGGTAAATGAGCAGTTCTTC
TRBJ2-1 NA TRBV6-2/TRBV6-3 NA CASSPLPGRYNEQFF TGTGCCAGCAGCCCCCTACCTGGGAGATACAATGAGCAGTTCTTC
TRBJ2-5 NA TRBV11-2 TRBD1 CASSLMLGTGEETQYF TGTGCCAGCAGCTTAATGTTGGGGACAGGGGAAGAGACCCAGTACTTC
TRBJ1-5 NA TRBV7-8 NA CASSIYLTRAGNQPQHF TGTGCCAGCAGCATTTACCTCACGCGGGCGGGGAATCAGCCCCAGCATTTT
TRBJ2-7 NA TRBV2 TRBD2 CASSRLAVLYEQYF TGTGCCAGCAGTCGACTAGCGGTGTTATACGAGCAGTACTTC
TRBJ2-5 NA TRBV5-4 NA CASSLLPETQYF TGTGCCAGCAGCTTGCTCCCCGAGACCCAGTACTTC
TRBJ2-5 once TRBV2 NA CASLDSLQETQYF TGTGCCAGCCTGGACTCCCTCCAGGAGACCCAGTACTTC
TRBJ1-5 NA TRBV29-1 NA CSVAGGGRRGDQPQHF TGCAGCGTTGCGGGGGGAGGGCGACGCGGAGATCAGCCCCAGCATTTT
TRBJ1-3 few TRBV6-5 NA CASSYSTTFSGNTIYF TGTGCCAGCAGTTACTCGACCACCTTCTCTGGAAACACCATATATTTT
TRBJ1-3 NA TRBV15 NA CATSRDRAGNTIYF TGTGCCACCAGCAGAGACAGGGCAGGAAACACCATATATTTT
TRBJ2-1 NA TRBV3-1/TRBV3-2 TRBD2 CASSRGALAGGHNEQFF TGTGCCAGCAGCCGAGGGGCCTTGGCGGGGGGCCACAATGAGCAGTTCTTC
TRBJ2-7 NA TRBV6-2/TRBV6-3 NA CASSYLKGEQYF TGTGCCAGCAGTTACCTTAAGGGCGAGCAGTACTTC
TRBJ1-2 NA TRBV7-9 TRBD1 CASSPDRAYGYTF TGTGCCAGCAGCCCCGACAGGGCGTACGGCTACACCTTC
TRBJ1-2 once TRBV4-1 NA CASSPWTDRNRRIYGYTF TGCGCCAGCAGCCCCTGGACAGATCGAAATCGCAGAATATATGGCTACACCTTC
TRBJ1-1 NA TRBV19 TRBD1 CASSKMTGEGTEAFF TGTGCCAGTAGTAAAATGACAGGGGAGGGCACTGAAGCTTTCTTT
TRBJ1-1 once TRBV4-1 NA CASSQANSDEAFF TGCGCCAGCAGCCAAGCAAACTCAGATGAAGCTTTCTTT
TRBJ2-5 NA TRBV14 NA CASSLKTSFLETQYF TGTGCCAGCAGCCTAAAAACCTCCTTCTTGGAGACCCAGTACTTC
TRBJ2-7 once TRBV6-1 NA CASSEAHIVRGATRQYF TGTGCCAGCAGTGAAGCCCACATTGTCCGGGGGGCCACTCGGCAGTACTTC
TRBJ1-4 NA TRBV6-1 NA CASSEFSGSNEKLFF TGTGCCAGCAGTGAATTTTCGGGCTCTAATGAAAAACTGTTTTTT
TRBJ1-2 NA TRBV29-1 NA CSVGSASYGYTF TGCAGCGTAGGATCAGCTAGCTATGGCTACACCTTC
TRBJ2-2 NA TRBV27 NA CASSYRESGVETGELFF TGTGCCAGCAGCTACAGGGAATCAGGGGTTGAGACCGGGGAGCTGTTTTTT
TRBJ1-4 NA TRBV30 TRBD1 CAWTSQGAQKLFF TGTGCCTGGACGTCACAGGGGGCACAGAAACTGTTTTTT
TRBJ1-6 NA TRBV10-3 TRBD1 CAISDGTVYNSPLHF TGTGCCATCAGCGACGGGACAGTCTATAATTCACCCCTCCACTTT
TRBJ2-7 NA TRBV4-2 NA CASSQEGAILSYEQYF TGTGCCAGCAGCCAAGAGGGGGCCATACTCTCCTACGAGCAGTACTTC
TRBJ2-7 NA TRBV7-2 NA CASSLVRTALEQYF TGTGCCAGCAGCTTAGTGAGGACTGCACTCGAGCAGTACTTC
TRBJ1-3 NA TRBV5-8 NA CASSFDTLSGNTIYF TGTGCCAGCAGCTTTGACACCCTCTCTGGAAACACCATATATTTT